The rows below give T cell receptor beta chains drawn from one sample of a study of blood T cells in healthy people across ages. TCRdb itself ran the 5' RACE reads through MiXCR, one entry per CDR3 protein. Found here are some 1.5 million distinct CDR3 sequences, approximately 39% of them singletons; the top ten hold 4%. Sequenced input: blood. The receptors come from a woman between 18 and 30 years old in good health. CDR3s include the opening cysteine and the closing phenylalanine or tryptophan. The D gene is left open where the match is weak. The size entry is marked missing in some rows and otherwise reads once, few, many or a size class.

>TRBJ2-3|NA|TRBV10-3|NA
CAISESQGMGTQYF
TGTGCCATCAGTGAGTCGCAGGGGATGGGTACGCAGTATTTT
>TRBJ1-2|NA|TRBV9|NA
CASSSLVGLRYTF
TGTGCCAGCAGCTCTTTAGTCGGGCTTCGCTACACCTTC
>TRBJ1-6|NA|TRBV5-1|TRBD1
CASSLSAGTGGSPLHF
TGCGCCAGCAGCTTGAGTGCCGGGACAGGGGGTTCACCCCTCCACTTT
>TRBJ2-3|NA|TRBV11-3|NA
CASSPSQADTQYF
TGTGCCAGCAGCCCTTCACAAGCAGATACGCAGTATTTT
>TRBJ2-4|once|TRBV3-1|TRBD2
CASSQVGGTNKNIQYF
TGTGCCAGCAGCCAAGTTGGTGGGACTAACAAAAACATTCAGTACTTC
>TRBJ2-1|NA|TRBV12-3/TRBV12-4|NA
CASSLNGGANEQFF
TGTGCCAGCAGTTTAAACGGCGGAGCTAATGAGCAGTTCTTC
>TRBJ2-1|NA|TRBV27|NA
CASAISQGERFF
TGTGCCAGCGCAATAAGTCAGGGAGAGCGGTTCTTC
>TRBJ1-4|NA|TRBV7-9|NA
CASSSPVGTDTPTNEKLFF
TGTGCCAGCAGCTCCCCGGTGGGCACCGACACCCCAACTAATGAAAAACTGTTTTTT
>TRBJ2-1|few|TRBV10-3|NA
CAISDQLARSYNEQFF
TGTGCCATCAGTGATCAGCTAGCGCGGTCCTACAATGAGCAGTTCTTC
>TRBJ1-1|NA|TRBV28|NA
CASAPSLTLEAFF
TGTGCCAGCGCACCGAGCCTGACTCTTGAAGCTTTCTTT
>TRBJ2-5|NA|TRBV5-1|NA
CASSSNSVEQYF
TGCGCCAGCAGCTCGAACTCTGTTGAGCAGTACTTC
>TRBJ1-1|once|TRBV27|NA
CASRVNGVRFTEAFF
TGTGCCAGCAGGGTCAACGGGGTTCGTTTCACTGAAGCTTTCTTT
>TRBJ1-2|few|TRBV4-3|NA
CASSPRRGIYGYTF
TGCGCCAGCAGCCCGCGACGGGGGATTTATGGCTACACCTTC
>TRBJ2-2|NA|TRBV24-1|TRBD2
CATGGVTGELFF
TGTGCCACTGGGGGGGTCACCGGGGAGCTGTTTTTT
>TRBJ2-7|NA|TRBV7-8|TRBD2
CASSLTSGRHYNEQYF
TGTGCCAGCAGCTTGACTAGCGGAAGGCACTACAATGAGCAGTACTTC
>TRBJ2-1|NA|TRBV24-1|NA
CATSAGRLNEQFF
TGTGCCACCAGCGCCGGACGTTTGAATGAGCAGTTCTTC